Below, 6 T cell receptor beta chains from the same sample are listed, as sequenced in a study of blood T cell repertoires in COVID-19. The data were produced by immunoSEQ multiplex PCR, yet TCRdb's version contains in-frame clones alone and is incomplete. The table records 240,000 or so clones, approximately 90% of them present only once. The sequenced sample was PBMCs or T cells enriched from blood (not recorded which). These receptors originate from a man aged 35 to 55 who had recovered from COVID-19.

This chain joins TRBV27 and TRBJ2-3; 8 positions match TRBD1. The germline CDR1 and CDR2 sequences are MNHEY and SMNVEV (reference sequence). Unmatched junction bases numbered 3, after V lost 4 bases and J lost 0 bases. The CDR3 length is 15 residues. The CDR3 DNA reads as TGTGCCAGCAGTTGGGACAGGAGTAGCACAGATACGCAGTATTTT. This codes for CASSWDRSSTDTQYF.

This chain connects TRBV7-9 to TRBJ1-2, with 7 bases that match TRBD1. The CDR3 is made up of 15 amino acids. V shed 1 base, J shed 1 base, and the junction held 3 bases outside the gene matches. The V gene's germline CDR1 is SEHNR and CDR2 FQNEAQ (reference sequence). This chain's CDR3 is CASSLEHRGNYGYTF. CDR3 nucleotide sequence: TGTGCCAGCAGCTTAGAACACAGGGGTAACTATGGCTACACCTTC.

The chain has TRBV11-3 and TRBJ2-3; 7 bases are a match to TRBD2. Trimming took 2 bases from V and 1 from J; bases not matched to a gene: 0. This CDR3 is 14 amino acids long. Germline V gene sequence: CDR1 SGHNT, CDR2 YENEEA. CDR3 sequence reads: CASSLRGGTDTQYF. The DNA for the CDR3 is TGTGCCAGCAGCTTACGGGGGGGCACAGATACGCAGTATTTT.

The chain employs TRBV4-3 and TRBJ1-1; D is perhaps TRBD1 (6 bases). The ends were cut back, 4 bases at V and 5 bases at J, with 20 bases in the middle. CDR1 LGHNA and CDR2 YSLEER come from the germline V gene. The CDR3 is 16 amino acids. In DNA form, the CDR3 reads TGCGCCAGCAGCCCTTACATGACAGGCGGCGGGACTGAAGCTTTCTTT. Translating gives CASSPYMTGGGTEAFF.

The genes are TRBV7-9 and TRBJ1-5, with D hard to call. Per the germline V gene, CDR1 is SEHNR and CDR2 is FQNEAQ (reference sequence). CDR3 size: 12 residues. Trimming took 3 bases from V and 5 from J, leaving 5 bases between them. The CDR3 region has the DNA TGTGCCAGCAGCTTCCCGGATCAGCCCCAGCATTTT. Amino acids: CASSFPDQPQHF.

The chain employs TRBV7-9 and TRBJ2-5, with TRBD1 identical over 9 bases. CDR3 length: 17 amino acids. Germline loops: CDR1 SEHNR, CDR2 FQNEAQ (reference sequence). The V segment lost 5 bases and the J segment 5 bases; nucleotides outside the gene matches: 15. The CDR3: CASSQGTGQGIRETQYF. In DNA, the CDR3 is TGTGCCAGCAGCCAGGGTACAGGACAGGGGATTCGGGAGACCCAGTACTTC.